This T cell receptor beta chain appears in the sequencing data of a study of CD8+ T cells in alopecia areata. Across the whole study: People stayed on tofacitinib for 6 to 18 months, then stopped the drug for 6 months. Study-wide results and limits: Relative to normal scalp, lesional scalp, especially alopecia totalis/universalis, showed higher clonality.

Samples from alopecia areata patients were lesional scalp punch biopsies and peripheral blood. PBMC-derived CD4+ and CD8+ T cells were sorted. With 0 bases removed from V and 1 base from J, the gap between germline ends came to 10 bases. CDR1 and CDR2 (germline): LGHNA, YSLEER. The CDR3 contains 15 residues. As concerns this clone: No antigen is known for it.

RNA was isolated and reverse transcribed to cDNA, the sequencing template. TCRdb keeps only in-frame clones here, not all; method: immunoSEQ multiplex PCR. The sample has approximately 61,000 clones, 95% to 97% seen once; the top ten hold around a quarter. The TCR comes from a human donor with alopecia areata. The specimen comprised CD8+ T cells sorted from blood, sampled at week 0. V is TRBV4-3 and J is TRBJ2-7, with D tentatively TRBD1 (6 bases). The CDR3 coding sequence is TGCGCCAGCAGCCAAGACAGAGACAGGTCCTACGAGCAGTACTTC. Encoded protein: CASSQDRDRSYEQYF.